The clone carrying this T cell receptor beta chain was observed once. This sample was taken from a study of shared T cell receptors in the human thymus. Sequencing was performed with immunoSEQ multiplex PCR; in TCRdb, only in-frame clones are kept and a portion is missing. The sample gives more than 550,000 clones, approximately 85% of which show up once; more than 0.008% is in the top ten. V was cut by 0 bases and J by 4 bases, with 10 bases left in between. Germline V gene data show CDR1 as SGHRS and CDR2 as YFSETQ. This CDR3 has 14 residues. The same data also went into a second study, on human thymus T cells. As that report states: Thymus specimens were resections from corrective heart surgery. V and J genes seemed to be used with bias in thymic and blood repertoires. Unrelated people showed highly overlapping thymic repertoires, related research reported.

Sequencing was performed on thymocytes. The chain combines TRBV5-1 with TRBJ1-1; D gene unclear. The source of this sequence is a girl younger than two with a congenital heart defect. The CDR3 loop reads CASSLAGEGTEAFF. The CDR3 nucleotides read TGCGCCAGCAGCTTGGCCGGGGAGGGCACTGAAGCTTTCTTT.